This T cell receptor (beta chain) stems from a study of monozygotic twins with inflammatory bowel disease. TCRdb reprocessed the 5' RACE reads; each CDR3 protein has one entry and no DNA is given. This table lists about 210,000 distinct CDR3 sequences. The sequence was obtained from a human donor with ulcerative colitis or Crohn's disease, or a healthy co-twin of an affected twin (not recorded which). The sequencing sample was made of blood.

The CDR3 reads CASSEGTGNGELFF. The V and J genes are TRBV9 and TRBJ2-2; as DNA is missing, the TRBD1 call by TCRdb cannot be tested. Per germline, CDR1 SGDLS and CDR2 YYNGEE. The length of the CDR3 is 14 residues.